The clone carrying this T cell receptor beta chain was seen ten or more times. As for time point: pre-sensitization, week 0. As for treatment: therapeutic diphenylcyclopropenone sensitization with weekly scalp DPC. TCRdb reprocessed the RACE reads with MiXCR, giving one entry per CDR3 protein. The sample includes 65,000 to 70,000 distinct CDR3 sequences, approximately 11% of them seen just once. The source of the sample is a study of human T cells and chemical hapten exposure. The ends were cut back, 1 base at V and 9 bases at J, with 18 bases in the middle. Germline V gene lookup returns CDR1 KGHDR and CDR2 SFDVKD. The CDR3 sequence is 16 residues long.

The sequencing used whole blood, collected in connection with sensitization to the hapten diphenylcyclopropenone (DPC). The clonotype comes from a woman in her fifties or sixties with alopecia areata. Some clones in this sample may be carry-over from other donors' samples. The V and J genes are TRBV24-1 and TRBJ2-1; D not resolved. The CDR3 protein is CATSDLNGGQMSEQFF. Written as DNA, the CDR3 is TGTGCCACCAGTGATTTAAACGGCGGCCAGATGAGTGAGCAGTTCTTC.